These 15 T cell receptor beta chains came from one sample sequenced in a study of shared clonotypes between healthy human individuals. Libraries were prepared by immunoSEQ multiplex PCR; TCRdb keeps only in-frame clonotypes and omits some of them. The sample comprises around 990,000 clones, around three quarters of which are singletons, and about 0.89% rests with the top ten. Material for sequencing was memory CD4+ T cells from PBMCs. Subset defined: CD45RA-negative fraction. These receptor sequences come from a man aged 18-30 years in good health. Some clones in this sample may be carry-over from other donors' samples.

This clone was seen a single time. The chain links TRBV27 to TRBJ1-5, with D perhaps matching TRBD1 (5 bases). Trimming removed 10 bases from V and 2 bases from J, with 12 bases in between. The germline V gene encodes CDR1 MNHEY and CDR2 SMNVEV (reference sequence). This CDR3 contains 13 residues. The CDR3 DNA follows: TGTGCCACCCCGGGGGTGGGCAATCAGCCCCAGCATTTT. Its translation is CATPGVGNQPQHF.

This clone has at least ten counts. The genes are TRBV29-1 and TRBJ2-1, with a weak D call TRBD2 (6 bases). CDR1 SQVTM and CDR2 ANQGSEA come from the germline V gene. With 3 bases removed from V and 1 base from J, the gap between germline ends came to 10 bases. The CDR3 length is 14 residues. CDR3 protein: CSVDGGMSYNEQFF. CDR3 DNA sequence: TGCAGCGTTGACGGCGGGATGTCCTACAATGAGCAGTTCTTC.

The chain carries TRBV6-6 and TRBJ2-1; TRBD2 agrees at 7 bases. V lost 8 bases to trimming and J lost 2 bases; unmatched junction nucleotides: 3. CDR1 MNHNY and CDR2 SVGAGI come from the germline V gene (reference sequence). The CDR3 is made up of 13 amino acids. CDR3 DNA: TGTGCCAGCGGGGCGGGGGCCTACAATGAGCAGTTCTTC. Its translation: CASGAGAYNEQFF.

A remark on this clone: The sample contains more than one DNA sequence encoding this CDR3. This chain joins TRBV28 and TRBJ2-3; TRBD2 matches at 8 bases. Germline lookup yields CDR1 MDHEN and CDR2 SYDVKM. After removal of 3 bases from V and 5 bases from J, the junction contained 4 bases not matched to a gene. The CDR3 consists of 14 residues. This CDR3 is CASSLGLAGDTQYF. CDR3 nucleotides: TGTGCCAGCAGTTTGGGGCTAGCGGGAGATACGCAGTATTTT. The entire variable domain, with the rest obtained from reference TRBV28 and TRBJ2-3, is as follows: DVKVTQSSRYLVKRTGEKVFLECVQDMDHENMFWYRQDPGLGLRLIYFSYDVKMKEKGDIPEGYSVSREKKERFSLILESASTNQTSMYLCASSLGLAGDTQYFGPGTRLTVL.

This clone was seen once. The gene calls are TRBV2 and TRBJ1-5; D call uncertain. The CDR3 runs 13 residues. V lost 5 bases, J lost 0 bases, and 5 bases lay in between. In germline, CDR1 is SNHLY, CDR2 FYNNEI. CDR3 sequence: CASSFISNQPQHF. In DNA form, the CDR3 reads TGTGCCAGCAGTTTTATTAGCAATCAGCCCCAGCATTTT.

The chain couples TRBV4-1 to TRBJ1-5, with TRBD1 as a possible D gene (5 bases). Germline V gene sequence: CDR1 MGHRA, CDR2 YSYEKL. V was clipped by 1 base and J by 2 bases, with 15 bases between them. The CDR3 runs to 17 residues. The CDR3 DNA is TGCGCCAGCAGCCAAGGGGGGAGGGGCCAAGGCAATCAGCCCCAGCATTTT. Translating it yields CASSQGGRGQGNQPQHF.

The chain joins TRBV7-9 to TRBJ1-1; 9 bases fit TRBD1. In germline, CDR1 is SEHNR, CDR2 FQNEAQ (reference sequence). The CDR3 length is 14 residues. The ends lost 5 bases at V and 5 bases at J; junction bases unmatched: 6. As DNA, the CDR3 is TGTGCCAGCAGCGAACAGGGGGCTAGGACTGAAGCTTTCTTT. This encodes CASSEQGARTEAFF. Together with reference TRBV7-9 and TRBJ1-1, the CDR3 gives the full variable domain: DTGVSQNPRHKITKRGQNVTFRCDPISEHNRLYWYRQTLGQGPEFLTYFQNEAQLEKSRLLSDRFSAERPKGSFSTLEIQRTEQGDSAMYLCASSEQGARTEAFFGQGTRLTVV.

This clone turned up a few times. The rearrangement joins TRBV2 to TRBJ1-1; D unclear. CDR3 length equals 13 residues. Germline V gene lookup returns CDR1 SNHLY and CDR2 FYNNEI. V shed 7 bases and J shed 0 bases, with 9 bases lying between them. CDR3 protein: CASKMQMNTEAFF. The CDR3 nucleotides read TGTGCCAGCAAGATGCAAATGAACACTGAAGCTTTCTTT.

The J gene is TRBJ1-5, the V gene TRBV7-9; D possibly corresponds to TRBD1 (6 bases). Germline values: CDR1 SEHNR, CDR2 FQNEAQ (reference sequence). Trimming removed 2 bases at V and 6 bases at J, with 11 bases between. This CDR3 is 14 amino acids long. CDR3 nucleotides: TGTGCCAGCAGCTTAATGGGGGCGGGTCAGCCCCAGCATTTT. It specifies CASSLMGAGQPQHF. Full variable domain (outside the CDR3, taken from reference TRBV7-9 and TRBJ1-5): DTGVSQNPRHKITKRGQNVTFRCDPISEHNRLYWYRQTLGQGPEFLTYFQNEAQLEKSRLLSDRFSAERPKGSFSTLEIQRTEQGDSAMYLCASSLMGAGQPQHFGDGTRLSIL.

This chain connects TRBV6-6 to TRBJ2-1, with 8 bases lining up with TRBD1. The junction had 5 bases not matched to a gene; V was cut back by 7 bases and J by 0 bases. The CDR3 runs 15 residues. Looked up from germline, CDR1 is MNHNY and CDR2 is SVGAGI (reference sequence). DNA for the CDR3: TGTGCCAGCATGGACAGGGTAAGCTCCTACAATGAGCAGTTCTTC. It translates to CASMDRVSSYNEQFF.

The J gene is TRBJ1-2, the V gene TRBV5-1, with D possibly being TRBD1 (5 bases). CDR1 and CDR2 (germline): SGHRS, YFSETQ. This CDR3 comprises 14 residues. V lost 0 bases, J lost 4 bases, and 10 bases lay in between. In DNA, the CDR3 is TGCGCCAGCAGCTTGGAGGCAGGGACCTATGGCTACACCTTC. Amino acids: CASSLEAGTYGYTF.

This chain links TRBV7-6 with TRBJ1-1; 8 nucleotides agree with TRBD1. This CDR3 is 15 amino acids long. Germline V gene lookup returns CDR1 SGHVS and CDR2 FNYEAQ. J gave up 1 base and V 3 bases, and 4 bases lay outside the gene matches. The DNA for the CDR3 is TGTGCCAGCAGCTTCCTCGGACAGGGGAACACTGAAGCTTTCTTT. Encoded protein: CASSFLGQGNTEAFF.

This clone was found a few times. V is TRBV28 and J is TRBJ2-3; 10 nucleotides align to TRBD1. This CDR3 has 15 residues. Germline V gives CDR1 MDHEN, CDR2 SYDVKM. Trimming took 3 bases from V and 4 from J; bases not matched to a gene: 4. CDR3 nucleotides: TGTGCCAGCAGTTTGTGGACAGGGGGGTCAGATACGCAGTATTTT. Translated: CASSLWTGGSDTQYF.

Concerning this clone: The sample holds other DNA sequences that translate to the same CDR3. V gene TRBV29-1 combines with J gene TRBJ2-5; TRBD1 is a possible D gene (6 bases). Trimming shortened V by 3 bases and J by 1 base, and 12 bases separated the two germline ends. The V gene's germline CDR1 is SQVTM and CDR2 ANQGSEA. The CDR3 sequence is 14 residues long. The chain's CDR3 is CSVEEGTIQETQYF. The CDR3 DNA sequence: TGCAGCGTTGAGGAAGGGACAATCCAAGAGACCCAGTACTTC.

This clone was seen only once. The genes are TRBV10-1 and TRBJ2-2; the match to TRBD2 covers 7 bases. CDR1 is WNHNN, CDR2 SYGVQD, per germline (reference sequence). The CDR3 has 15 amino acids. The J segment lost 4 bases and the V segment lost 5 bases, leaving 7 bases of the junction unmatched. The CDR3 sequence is CASSPRASGTGELFF. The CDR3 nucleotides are TGCGCCAGCAGTCCGAGGGCTAGCGGCACCGGGGAGCTGTTTTTT.